One T cell receptor beta chain is described in this entry. Other DNA variants within this sample encode the same CDR3. The entry originates in a study of cytomegalovirus exposure and HLA in healthy donors. PCR involved 60 Vbeta and 13 Jbeta primers. Generated by immunoSEQ multiplex PCR, the TCRdb table keeps only in-frame clones and is missing some. The sample yields roughly 200,000 clones, more than 65% seen once. The ends were cut back, 0 bases at V and 4 bases at J, with 6 bases in the middle. The CDR3 runs to 13 residues. Germline loops: CDR1 LNHNV, CDR2 YYDKDF (reference sequence). The chain carries TRBV15 and TRBJ1-2; D possibly corresponds to TRBD1 (5 bases). Sequences were obtained from PBMCs. This TCR derives from a man aged 35 to 55 in good health and CMV-seropositive. CDR3 nucleotides: TGTGCCACCAGCAGAGACAGGGCCTATGGCTACACCTTC. It codes for CATSRDRAYGYTF.